The source of this T cell receptor (beta chain) is a study of control samples from healthy donors and cancer patients. V lost 3 bases and J lost 0, with 14 bases in between. This CDR3 has 16 residues. The germline gives CDR1 PRHDT, CDR2 FYEKMQ (reference sequence). This table comes from immunoSEQ multiplex PCR, and its TCRdb copy is limited to in-frame clones, with some not included. The data show 150,000 to 200,000 clones, 85% to 90% seen once. This clonotype originated in a woman aged 30 to 39 in good health. The sequenced sample consisted of blood. This chain joins TRBV13 and TRBJ1-1, with no clear D. For the CDR3, the DNA is TGTGCCAGCAGCTTTTCGGCGGGCACCATGAACACTGAAGCTTTCTTT. It encodes CASSFSAGTMNTEAFF.